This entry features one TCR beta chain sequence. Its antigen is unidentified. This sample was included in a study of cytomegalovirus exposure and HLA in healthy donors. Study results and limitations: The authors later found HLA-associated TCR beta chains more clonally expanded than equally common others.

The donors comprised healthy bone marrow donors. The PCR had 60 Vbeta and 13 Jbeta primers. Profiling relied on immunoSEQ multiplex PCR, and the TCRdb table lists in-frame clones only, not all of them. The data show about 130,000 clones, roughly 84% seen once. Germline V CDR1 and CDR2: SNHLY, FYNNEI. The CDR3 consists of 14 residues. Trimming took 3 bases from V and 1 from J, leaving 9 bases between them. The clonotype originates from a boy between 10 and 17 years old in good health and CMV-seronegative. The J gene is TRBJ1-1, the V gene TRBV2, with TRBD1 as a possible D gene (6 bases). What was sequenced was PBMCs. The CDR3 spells CASSETGENTEAFF. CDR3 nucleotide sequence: TGTGCCAGCAGTGAGACAGGAGAGAACACTGAAGCTTTCTTT. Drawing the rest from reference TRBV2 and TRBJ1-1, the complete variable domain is EPEVTQTPSHQVTQMGQEVILRCVPISNHLYFYWYRQILGQKVEFLVSFYNNEISEKSEIFDDQFSVERPDGSNFTLKIRSTKLEDSAMYFCASSETGENTEAFFGQGTRLTVV.